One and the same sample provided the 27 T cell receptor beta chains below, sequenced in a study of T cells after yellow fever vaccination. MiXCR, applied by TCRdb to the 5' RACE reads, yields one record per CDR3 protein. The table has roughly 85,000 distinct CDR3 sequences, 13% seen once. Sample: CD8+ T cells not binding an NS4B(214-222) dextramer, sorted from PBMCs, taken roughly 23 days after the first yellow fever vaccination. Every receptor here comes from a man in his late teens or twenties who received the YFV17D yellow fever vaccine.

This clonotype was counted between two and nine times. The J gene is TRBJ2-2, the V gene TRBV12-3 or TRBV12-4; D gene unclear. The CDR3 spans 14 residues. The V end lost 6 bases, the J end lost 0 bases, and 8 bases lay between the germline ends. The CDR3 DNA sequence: TGTGCCAGCAGGTGGCTAGCGAACACCGGGGAGCTGTTTTTT. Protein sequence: CASRWLANTGELFF.

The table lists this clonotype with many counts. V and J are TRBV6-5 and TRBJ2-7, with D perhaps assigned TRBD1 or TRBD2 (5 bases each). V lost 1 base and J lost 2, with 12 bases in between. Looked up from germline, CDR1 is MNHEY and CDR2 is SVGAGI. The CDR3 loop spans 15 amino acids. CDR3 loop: CASSYFRDGPYEQYF. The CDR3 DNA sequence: TGTGCCAGCAGTTACTTTAGGGACGGACCCTACGAGCAGTACTTC.

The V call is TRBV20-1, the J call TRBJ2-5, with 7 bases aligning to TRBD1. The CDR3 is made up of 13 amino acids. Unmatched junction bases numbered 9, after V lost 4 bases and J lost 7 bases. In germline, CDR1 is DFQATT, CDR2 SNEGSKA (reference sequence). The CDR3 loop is CSANDRALGTQYF. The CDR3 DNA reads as TGCAGTGCTAATGACAGGGCGTTAGGGACCCAGTACTTC.

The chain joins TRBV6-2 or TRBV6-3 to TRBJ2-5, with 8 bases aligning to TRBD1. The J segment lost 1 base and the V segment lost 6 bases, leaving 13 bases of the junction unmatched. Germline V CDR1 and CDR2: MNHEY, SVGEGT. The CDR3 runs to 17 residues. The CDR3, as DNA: TGTGCCAGCAGCAACACTCCGCCGGACAGGGTCCAAGAGACCCAGTACTTC. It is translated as CASSNTPPDRVQETQYF.

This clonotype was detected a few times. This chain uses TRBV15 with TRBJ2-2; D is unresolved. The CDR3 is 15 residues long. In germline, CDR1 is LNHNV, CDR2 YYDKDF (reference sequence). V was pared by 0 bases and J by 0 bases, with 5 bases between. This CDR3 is CATSRDSSNTGELFF. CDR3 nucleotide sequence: TGTGCCACCAGCAGAGATAGCTCGAACACCGGGGAGCTGTTTTTT.

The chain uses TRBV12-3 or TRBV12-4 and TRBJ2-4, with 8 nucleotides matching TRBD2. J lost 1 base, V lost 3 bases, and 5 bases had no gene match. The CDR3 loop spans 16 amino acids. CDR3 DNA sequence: TGTGCCAGCAGTTTCCGGGGGGGCCCTGCCAAAAACATTCAGTACTTC. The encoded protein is CASSFRGGPAKNIQYF.

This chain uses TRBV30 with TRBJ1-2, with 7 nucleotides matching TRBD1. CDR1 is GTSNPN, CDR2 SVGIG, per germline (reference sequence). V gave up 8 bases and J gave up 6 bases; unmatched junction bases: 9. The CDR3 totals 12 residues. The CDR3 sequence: CAGGETGNGYTF. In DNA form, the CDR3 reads TGTGCCGGAGGGGAGACAGGGAATGGCTACACCTTC.

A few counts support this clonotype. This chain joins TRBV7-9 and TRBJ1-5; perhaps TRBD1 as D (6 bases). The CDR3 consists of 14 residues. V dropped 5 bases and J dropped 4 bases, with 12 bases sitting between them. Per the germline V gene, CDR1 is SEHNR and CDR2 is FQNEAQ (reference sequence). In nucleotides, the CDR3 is TGTGCCAGCAGCCGGACAGACTTTAATCAGCCCCAGCATTTT. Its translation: CASSRTDFNQPQHF.

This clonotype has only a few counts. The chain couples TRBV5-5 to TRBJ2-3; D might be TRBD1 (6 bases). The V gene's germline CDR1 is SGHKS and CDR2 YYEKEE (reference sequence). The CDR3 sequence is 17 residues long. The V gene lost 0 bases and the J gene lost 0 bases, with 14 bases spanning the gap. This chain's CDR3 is CASSLGKGVGSTDTQYF. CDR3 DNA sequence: TGTGCCAGCAGCTTGGGCAAGGGGGTCGGAAGCACAGATACGCAGTATTTT.

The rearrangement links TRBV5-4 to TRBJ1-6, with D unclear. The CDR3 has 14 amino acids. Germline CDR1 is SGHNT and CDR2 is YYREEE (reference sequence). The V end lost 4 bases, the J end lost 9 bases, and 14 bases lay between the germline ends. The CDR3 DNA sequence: TGTGCCAGCAGCCACCGGGCCGCTGGTTCACCCCTCCACTTT. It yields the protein CASSHRAAGSPLHF.

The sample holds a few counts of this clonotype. The CDR3 bases are TGTGCCAGCAGCCAAGATGCCCTACGTTATGGCTACACCTTC. Translating it yields CASSQDALRYGYTF. The genes are TRBV14 and TRBJ1-2; D unresolved. Trimming removed 0 bases at V and 5 bases at J, with 10 bases between. The CDR3 runs to 14 residues. Germline V CDR1 and CDR2: SGHDN, FVKESK. The entire variable domain, with the rest obtained from reference TRBV14 and TRBJ1-2, is as follows: EAGVTQFPSHSVIEKGQTVTLRCDPISGHDNLYWYRRVMGKEIKFLLHFVKESKQDESGMPNNRFLAERTGGTYSTLKVQPAELEDSGVYFCASSQDALRYGYTFGSGTRLTVV.

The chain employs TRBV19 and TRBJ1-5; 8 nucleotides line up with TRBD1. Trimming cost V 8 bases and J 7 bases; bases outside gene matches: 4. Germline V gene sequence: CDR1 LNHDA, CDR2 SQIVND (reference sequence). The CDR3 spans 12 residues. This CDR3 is CASQDRAQPQHF. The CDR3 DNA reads TGTGCCAGTCAGGACAGGGCACAGCCCCAGCATTTT.

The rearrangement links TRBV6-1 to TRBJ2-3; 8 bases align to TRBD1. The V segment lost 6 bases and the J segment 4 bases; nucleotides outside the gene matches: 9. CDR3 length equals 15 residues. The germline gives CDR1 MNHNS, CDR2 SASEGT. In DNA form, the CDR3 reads TGTGCCAGCAGGAGTAGACAGGGGCTCGCAGATACGCAGTATTTT. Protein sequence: CASRSRQGLADTQYF.

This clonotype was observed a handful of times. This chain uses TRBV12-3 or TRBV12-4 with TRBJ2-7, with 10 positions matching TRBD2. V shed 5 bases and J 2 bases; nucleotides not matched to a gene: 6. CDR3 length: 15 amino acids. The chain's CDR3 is CASSLGLAVTYEQYF. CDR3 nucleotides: TGTGCCAGCAGTCTAGGACTAGCGGTTACCTACGAGCAGTACTTC.

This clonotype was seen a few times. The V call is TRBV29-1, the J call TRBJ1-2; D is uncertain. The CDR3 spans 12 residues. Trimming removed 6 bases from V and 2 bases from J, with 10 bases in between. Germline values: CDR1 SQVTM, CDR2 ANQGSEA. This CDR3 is CSVPSPNYGYTF. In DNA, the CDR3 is TGCAGCGTGCCAAGTCCCAACTATGGCTACACCTTC.

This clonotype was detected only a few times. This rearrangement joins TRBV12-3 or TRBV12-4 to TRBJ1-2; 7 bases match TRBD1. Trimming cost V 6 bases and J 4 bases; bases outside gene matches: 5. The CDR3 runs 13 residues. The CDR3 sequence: CASRPGTVYGYTF. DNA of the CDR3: TGTGCCAGCAGGCCCGGGACAGTCTATGGCTACACCTTC.

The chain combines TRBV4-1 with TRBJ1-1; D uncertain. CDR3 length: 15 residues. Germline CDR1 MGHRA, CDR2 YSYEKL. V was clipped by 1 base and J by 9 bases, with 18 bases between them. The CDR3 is CASSQVDPGPGKAFF. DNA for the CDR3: TGCGCCAGCAGCCAAGTTGATCCGGGCCCGGGAAAAGCTTTCTTT.

The CDR3 region has the DNA TGTGCCAGCAGCCCCGCCCGGTTTTCGGGGGGCTGGGAGACCCAGTACTTC. Encoded protein: CASSPARFSGGWETQYF. This chain connects TRBV7-3 to TRBJ2-5; possibly TRBD2 for D (7 bases). Trimming shortened V by 5 bases and J by 5 bases, and 24 bases separated the two germline ends. Germline V gene lookup returns CDR1 SGHTA and CDR2 FQGTGA. CDR3 length equals 17 residues.

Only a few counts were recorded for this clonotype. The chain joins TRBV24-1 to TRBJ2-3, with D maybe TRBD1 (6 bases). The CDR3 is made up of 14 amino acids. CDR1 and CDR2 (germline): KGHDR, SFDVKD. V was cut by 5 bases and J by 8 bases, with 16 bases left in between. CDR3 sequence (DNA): TGTGCCACCAGTGGATACGAGGGGGAGCCTACGCAGTATTTT. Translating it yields CATSGYEGEPTQYF.

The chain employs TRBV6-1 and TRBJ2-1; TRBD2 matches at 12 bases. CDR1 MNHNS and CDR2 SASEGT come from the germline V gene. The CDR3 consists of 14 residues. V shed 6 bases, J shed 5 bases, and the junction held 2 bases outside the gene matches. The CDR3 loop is CASSLAGGNNEQFF. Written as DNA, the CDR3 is TGTGCCAGCAGCCTAGCGGGGGGGAACAATGAGCAGTTCTTC.

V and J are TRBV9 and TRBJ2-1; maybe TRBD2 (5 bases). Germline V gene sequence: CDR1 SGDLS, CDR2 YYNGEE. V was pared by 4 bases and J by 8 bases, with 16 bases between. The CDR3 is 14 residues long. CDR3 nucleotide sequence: TGTGCCAGCAGCACCCCGGGGAACGGGGATGAGCAGTTCTTC. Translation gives CASSTPGNGDEQFF.

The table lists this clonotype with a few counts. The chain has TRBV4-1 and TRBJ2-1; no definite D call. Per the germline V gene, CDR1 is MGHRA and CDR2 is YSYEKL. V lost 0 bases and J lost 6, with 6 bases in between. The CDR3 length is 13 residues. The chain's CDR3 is CASSQDQSNEQFF. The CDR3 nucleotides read TGCGCCAGCAGCCAAGACCAGTCCAATGAGCAGTTCTTC.

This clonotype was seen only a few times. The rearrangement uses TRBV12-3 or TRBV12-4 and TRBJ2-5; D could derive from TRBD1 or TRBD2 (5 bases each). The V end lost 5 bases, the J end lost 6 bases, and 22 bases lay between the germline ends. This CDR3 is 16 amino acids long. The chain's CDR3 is CASSPYNRAQGQTQYF. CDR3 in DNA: TGTGCCAGCAGTCCATATAACCGGGCCCAGGGACAGACCCAGTACTTC.

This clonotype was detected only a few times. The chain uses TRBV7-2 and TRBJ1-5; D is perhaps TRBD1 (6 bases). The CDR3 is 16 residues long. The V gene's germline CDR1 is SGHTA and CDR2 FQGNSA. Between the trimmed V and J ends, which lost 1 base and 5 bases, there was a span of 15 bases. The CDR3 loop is CASSLDSGHIYQPQHF. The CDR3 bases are TGTGCCAGCAGCTTAGATTCGGGACATATTTATCAGCCCCAGCATTTT. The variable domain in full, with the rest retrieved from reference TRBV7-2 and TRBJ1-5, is GAGVSQSPSNKVTEKGKDVELRCDPISGHTALYWYRQSLGQGLEFLIYFQGNSAPDKSGLPSDRFSAERTGGSVSTLTIQRTQQEDSAVYLCASSLDSGHIYQPQHFGDGTRLSIL.

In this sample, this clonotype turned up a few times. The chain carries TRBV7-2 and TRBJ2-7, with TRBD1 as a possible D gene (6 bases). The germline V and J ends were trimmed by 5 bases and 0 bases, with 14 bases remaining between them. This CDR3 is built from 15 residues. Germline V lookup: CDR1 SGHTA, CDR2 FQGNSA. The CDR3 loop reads CASSPRVGGSYEQYV. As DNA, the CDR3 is TGTGCCAGCAGCCCCCGCGTAGGGGGCTCCTACGAGCAGTACGTC.

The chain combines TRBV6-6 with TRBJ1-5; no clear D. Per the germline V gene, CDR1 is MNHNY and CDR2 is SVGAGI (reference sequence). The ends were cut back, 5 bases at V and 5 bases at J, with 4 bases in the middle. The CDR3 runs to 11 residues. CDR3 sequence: CASSPDQPQHF. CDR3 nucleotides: TGTGCCAGCAGTCCGGATCAGCCCCAGCATTTT.

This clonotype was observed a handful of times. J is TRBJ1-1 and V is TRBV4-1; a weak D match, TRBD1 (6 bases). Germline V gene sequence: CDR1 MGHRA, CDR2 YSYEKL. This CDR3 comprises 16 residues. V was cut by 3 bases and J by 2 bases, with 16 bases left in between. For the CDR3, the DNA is TGCGCCAGCAGCCATAGGGACAAGGCCATTAACACTGAAGCTTTCTTT. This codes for CASSHRDKAINTEAFF.